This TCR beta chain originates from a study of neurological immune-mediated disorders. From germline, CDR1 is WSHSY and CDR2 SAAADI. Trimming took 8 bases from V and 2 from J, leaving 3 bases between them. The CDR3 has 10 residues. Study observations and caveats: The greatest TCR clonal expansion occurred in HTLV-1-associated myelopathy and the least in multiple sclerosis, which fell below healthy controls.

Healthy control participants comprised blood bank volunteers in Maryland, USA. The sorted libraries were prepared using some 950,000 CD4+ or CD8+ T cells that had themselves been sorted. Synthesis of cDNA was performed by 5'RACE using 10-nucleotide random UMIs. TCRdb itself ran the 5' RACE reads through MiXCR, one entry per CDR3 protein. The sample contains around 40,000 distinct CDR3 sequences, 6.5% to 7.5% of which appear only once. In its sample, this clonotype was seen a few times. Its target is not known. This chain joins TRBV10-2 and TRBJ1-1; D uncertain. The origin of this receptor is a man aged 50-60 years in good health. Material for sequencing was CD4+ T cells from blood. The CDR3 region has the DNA TGCGCCAGCCGCAACACTGAAGCTTTCTTT. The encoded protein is CASRNTEAFF.